This T cell receptor (beta chain) came from a study of blood T cell repertoires in COVID-19. At the level of the study: COVID-19 samples, acute and convalescent, were from the United States, Italy and Spain. T cells, B-cell-depleted T cells, or PBMCs supplied cDNA or gDNA.

Original methodology: Amplifying reference gene primers gave estimates of nucleated cell counts. This table comes from immunoSEQ multiplex PCR, and its TCRdb copy is limited to in-frame clones, with some not included. V and J calls and clone size are those listed in that table; D and trimming were worked out from the DNA. The sample lists 100,000 to 150,000 clones, 88% occurring once. The CDR3 length is 15 residues. Germline CDR1 is LGHDT and CDR2 is YNNKEL (reference sequence). Trimming stripped 4 bases from V and 1 base from J, with 13 bases between. The sequence derives from a middle-aged man with acute or convalescent COVID-19. This sequence joins TRBV3-1 (or the pseudogene TRBV3-2) and TRBJ1-1; D is ambiguous. The sequenced sample was peripheral blood. The DNA of the CDR3 is TGTGCCAGCAGCCCTCTGTGGGCAGGGAACACTGAAGCTTTCTTT. It is translated as CASSPLWAGNTEAFF.